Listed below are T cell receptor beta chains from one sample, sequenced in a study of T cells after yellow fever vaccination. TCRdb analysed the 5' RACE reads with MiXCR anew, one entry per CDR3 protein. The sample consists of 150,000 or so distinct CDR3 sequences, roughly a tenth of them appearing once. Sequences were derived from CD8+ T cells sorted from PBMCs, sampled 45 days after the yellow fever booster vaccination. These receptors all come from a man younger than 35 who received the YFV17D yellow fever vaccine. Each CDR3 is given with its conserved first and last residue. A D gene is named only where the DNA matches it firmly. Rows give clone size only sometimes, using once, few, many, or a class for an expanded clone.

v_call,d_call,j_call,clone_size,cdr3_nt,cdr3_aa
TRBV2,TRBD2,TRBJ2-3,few,TGTGCCTCATCTGGCGGGGGAAGGGATACGCAGTATTTT,CASSGGGRDTQYF
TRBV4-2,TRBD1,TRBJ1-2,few,TGTGCCAGCAGCCAAGAAGGGGGGCAGGGGGCTGACTATGGCTACACCTTC,CASSQEGGQGADYGYTF
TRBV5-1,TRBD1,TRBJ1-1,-,TGCGCCAGCAGCTTGGGGAACAGGGGTTATGACACTGAAGCTTTCTTT,CASSLGNRGYDTEAFF
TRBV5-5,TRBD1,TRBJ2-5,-,TGTGCCAGCAGCTTGATTTACAGGGGGTTGGAGACCCAGTACTTC,CASSLIYRGLETQYF
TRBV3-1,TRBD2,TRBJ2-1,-,TGTGCCAGCAGCCAGGGACTAGCGGAGTACAATGAGCAGTTCTTC,CASSQGLAEYNEQFF
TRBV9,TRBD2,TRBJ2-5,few,TGTGCCAGCAGCGCCGGGCTAGCGGGGCGAGAGACCCAGTACTTC,CASSAGLAGRETQYF
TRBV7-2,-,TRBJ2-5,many,TGTGCCAGCAGCCAGTGGTCTAGCATCGAGACCCAGTACTTC,CASSQWSSIETQYF
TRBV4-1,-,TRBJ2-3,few,TGCGCCAGCAGCCAAGAAACAGGCGTAGGAGCCTATTTT,CASSQETGVGAYF
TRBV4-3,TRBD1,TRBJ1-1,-,TGCGCCAGCAGCCAATCCGACAGGGGGTTCTCTGTGAAAGCTTTCTTT,CASSQSDRGFSVKAFF
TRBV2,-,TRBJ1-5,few,TGTGCCAGCAGCGGGGACGGGTTCAATCAGCCCCAGCATTTT,CASSGDGFNQPQHF
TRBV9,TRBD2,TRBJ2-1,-,TGTGCCAGCAGCGCTACTAGCGGGGGGACCTCCTACAATGAGCAGTTCTTC,CASSATSGGTSYNEQFF
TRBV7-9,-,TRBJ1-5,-,TGTGCCAGCAGCTCCCACCGCGTCGGCGGATTCGGAAATCAGCCCCAGCATTTT,CASSSHRVGGFGNQPQHF
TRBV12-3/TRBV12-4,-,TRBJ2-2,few,TGTGCCAGCAGTTTAGATCGGGTTTACACCGGGGAGCTGTTTTTT,CASSLDRVYTGELFF
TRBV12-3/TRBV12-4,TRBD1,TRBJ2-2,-,TGTGCCAGCAGCCTCGTTACGACAGGGGCCGGGGAGCTGTTTTTT,CASSLVTTGAGELFF
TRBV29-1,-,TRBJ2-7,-,TGCAGCGTTGCGGTGGGTAACTCCTACGAGCAGTACTTC,CSVAVGNSYEQYF
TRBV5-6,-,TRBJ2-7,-,TGTGCCAGCAGCTACCTGGACAGTCGAGTCGAGCAGTACTTC,CASSYLDSRVEQYF
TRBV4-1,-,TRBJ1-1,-,TGCGCCAGCAGCCCCTCAGCTTTAATGAACACTGAAGCTTTCTTT,CASSPSALMNTEAFF
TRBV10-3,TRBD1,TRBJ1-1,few,TGTGCCATAGCCGGGACAGGGGGGGGGACTGAAGCTTTCTTT,CAIAGTGGGTEAFF
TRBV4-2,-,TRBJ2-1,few,TGTGCCAGCAGCCAAGAGTGGGGGCCGGTTGGGTCTAATGAGCAGTTCTTC,CASSQEWGPVGSNEQFF
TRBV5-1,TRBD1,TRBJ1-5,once,TGCGCCAGCAGCGAAGGACAGGGCGAGCCGAGAAATCAGCCCCAGCATTTT,CASSEGQGEPRNQPQHF
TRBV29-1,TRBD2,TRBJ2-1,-,TGCAGCGTGGAAAAGCGGGGGGGCCGAGTAGCCGAGCAGTTCTTC,CSVEKRGGRVAEQFF
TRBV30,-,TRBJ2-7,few,TGTGCCCAATCGTCCGGCGGGTACGAGCAGTACTTC,CAQSSGGYEQYF
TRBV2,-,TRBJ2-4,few,TGTGCCAGCGAGGAAGCCAAAAACATTCAGTACTTC,CASEEAKNIQYF
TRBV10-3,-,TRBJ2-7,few,TGTGCCATCAGTGGAAACCGGGACATATCCTACGAGCAGTACTTC,CAISGNRDISYEQYF
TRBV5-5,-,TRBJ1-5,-,TGTGCCAGCAGCACCGACAGCCCGCTAGGGTCAAATCAGCCCCAGCATTTT,CASSTDSPLGSNQPQHF
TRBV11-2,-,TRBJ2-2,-,TGTGCCAGCAGGGACAGGGAGGGTACCGGGGAGCTGTTTTTT,CASRDREGTGELFF
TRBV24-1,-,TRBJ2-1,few,TGTGCCACCAGTTTGGGGCAGCACAATGAGCAGTTCTTC,CATSLGQHNEQFF
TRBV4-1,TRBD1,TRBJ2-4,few,TGCGCCAGCAGCCAAGCACCCCCCCCGGGACAGGTATTACTAGCCAAAAACATTCAGTACTTC,CASSQAPPPGQVLLAKNIQYF
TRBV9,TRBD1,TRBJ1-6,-,TGTGCCAGCAGCGTTGAGGGACAGGGTGCTTCACCCCTCCACTTT,CASSVEGQGASPLHF
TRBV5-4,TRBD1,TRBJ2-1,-,TGTGCCAGCAGCTCGCCGGGACAGGGGCTGTACAATGAGCAGTTCTTC,CASSSPGQGLYNEQFF
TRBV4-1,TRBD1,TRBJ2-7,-,TGCGCCAGCAGCCAAGTACAGGGGGGCTACGAGCAGTACTTC,CASSQVQGGYEQYF
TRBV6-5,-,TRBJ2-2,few,TGTGCCAGCAGTTACTGGGGCACCGGGGAGCTGTTTTTT,CASSYWGTGELFF
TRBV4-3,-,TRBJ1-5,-,TGCGCCAGGCCGGGGGCAGCGCTACGTCAGGGGCAGCCCCAGCATTTT,CARPGAALRQGQPQHF
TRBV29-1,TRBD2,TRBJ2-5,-,TGCAGCGTCACAGGACTAGCGGGGGAGACCCAGTACTTC,CSVTGLAGETQYF
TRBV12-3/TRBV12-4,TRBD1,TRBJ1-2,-,TGTGCCAGCAGTTCCGCTTTGACAGGGGACTATGGCTACACCTTC,CASSSALTGDYGYTF
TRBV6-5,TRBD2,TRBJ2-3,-,TGTGCCAGCAATTCCGGGACTAGCGGCACAGATACGCAGTATTTT,CASNSGTSGTDTQYF
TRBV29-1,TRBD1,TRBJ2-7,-,TGCAGCGTTGAGGTCAGGGGGAGTCGGTACGAGCAGTACTTC,CSVEVRGSRYEQYF